A single sample is the source of the 7 T cell receptor beta chains below, sequenced in a study of blood T cell repertoires in COVID-19 (dated by TCRdb to the early 2020s). The receptor library was made with the immunoSEQ multiplex PCR assay. Not all clones reach the TCRdb copy of this immuneACCESS table, which keeps in-frame sequences only. Checked studies attribute under half of the gap to unresolved V genes and leave the rest unexplained. The sample includes about 120,000 clones, with roughly 79% observed a single time. The ten top clones hold around 9.3% of the sample. Sequencing used peripheral blood. The receptor source for this set is a human donor in a cohort sampled during active COVID-19.

The chain combines TRBV4-1 with TRBJ2-7; the match to TRBD1 covers 11 bases. This CDR3 has 14 amino acids. After removal of 3 bases from V and 2 bases from J, the junction contained 0 bases not matched to a gene. From germline, CDR1 is MGHRA and CDR2 YSYEKL. This CDR3 reads CASSQDRGPYEQYF. As DNA, the CDR3 is TGCGCCAGCAGCCAGGACAGGGGGCCCTACGAGCAGTACTTC.

The V call is TRBV19, the J call TRBJ1-1, with D possibly being TRBD1 (6 bases). The CDR3 has 13 residues. V was trimmed by 4 bases and J by 7 bases, leaving 13 bases between them. CDR1 and CDR2 (germline): LNHDA, SQIVND (reference sequence). CDR3 sequence (DNA): TGTGCCAGTAGTACGGACAGTCGTATTGAAGCTTTCTTT. Protein sequence: CASSTDSRIEAFF. Complete variable domain (other parts from reference TRBV19 and TRBJ1-1): DGGITQSPKYLFRKEGQNVTLSCEQNLNHDAMYWYRQDPGQGLRLIYYSQIVNDFQKGDIAEGYSVSREKKESFPLTVTSAQKNPTAFYLCASSTDSRIEAFFGQGTRLTVV.

This clone has only one observation. The V gene is TRBV7-3, the J gene TRBJ1-6; the D gene is possibly TRBD1 (6 bases). CDR3 length: 15 residues. Germline V gene data show CDR1 as SGHTA and CDR2 as FQGTGA. V lost 2 bases and J 10 bases, leaving 15 bases between the germline ends. CDR3: CASSLVTGQGSPLHF. CDR3 nucleotide sequence: TGTGCCAGCAGCTTAGTGACAGGCCAAGGGTCACCCCTCCACTTT.

V gene TRBV6-2 or TRBV6-3 combines with J gene TRBJ1-1, with a weak D call TRBD1 (5 bases). CDR3 length: 18 amino acids. The V end was cut by 0 bases, the J end by 1 base, with 18 bases between. CDR1 and CDR2 from the germline V gene are MNHEY and SVGEGT. CDR3 in amino acids: CASSYSIFRQNQNTEAFF. In nucleotides, the CDR3 is TGTGCCAGCAGTTACTCGATCTTTCGACAGAACCAGAACACTGAAGCTTTCTTT.

In this sample, this clone turned up a few times. The chain employs TRBV7-2 and TRBJ2-1; perhaps TRBD2 as D (6 bases). The CDR3 spans 16 residues. Trimming cost V 6 bases and J 4 bases, with 19 bases left between them. In germline, CDR1 is SGHTA, CDR2 FQGNSA. CDR3 amino acids: CASRLVGGEPYNEQFF. The CDR3 DNA reads TGTGCCAGCAGACTAGTCGGCGGGGAACCTTACAATGAGCAGTTCTTC.

This rearrangement joins TRBV24-1 to TRBJ2-1; the match to TRBD1 covers 8 bases. The CDR3 is 15 residues long. Per the germline V gene, CDR1 is KGHDR and CDR2 is SFDVKD. Trimming cost V 4 bases and J 3 bases; bases outside gene matches: 4. Here the CDR3 reads CATSEGRGLYNEQFF. CDR3 DNA: TGTGCCACCAGTGAAGGCAGGGGGCTCTACAATGAGCAGTTCTTC.

This clone was recorded a few times. V and J are TRBV7-2 and TRBJ2-7; D is unresolved. This CDR3 has 14 amino acids. CDR1 SGHTA and CDR2 FQGNSA come from the germline V gene. Trimming removed 3 bases from V and 1 base from J, with 10 bases in between. CDR3 amino acids: CASSFDGGSYEQYF. DNA for the CDR3: TGTGCCAGCAGCTTCGACGGCGGATCCTACGAGCAGTACTTC.